These 22 T cell receptor beta chains came from one sample sequenced in a study of blood T cell repertoires in COVID-19. The data were produced by immunoSEQ multiplex PCR, yet TCRdb's version contains in-frame clones alone and is incomplete. The table includes about 370,000 clones, around 91% detected once. The sequenced sample was PBMCs or T cells enriched from blood (not recorded which). Receptors originate from a man aged 18 to 29 who had recovered from COVID-19.

The V call is TRBV21-1, the J call TRBJ2-7; the table's D call of TRBD1 was not tested on the DNA. TRBV21-1 is shown as a pseudogene. CDR3 length: 13 amino acids. CDR3 nucleotides: TGTGCCAGCCTGGGACAGCAATCCTACGAGCAGTACTTC. Its translation is CASLGQQSYEQYF.

This clone turned up a few times. The V and J genes are TRBV2 and TRBJ1-2, with D perhaps matching TRBD1 (6 bases). Trimming cost V 0 bases and J 7 bases, with 15 bases left between them. CDR3 length: 15 residues. The germline gives CDR1 SNHLY, CDR2 FYNNEI. This CDR3 is CASSEAGRGLSGYTF. CDR3 DNA: TGTGCCAGCAGTGAAGCCGGCAGGGGATTGTCTGGCTACACCTTC.

The DNA of the CDR3 is TGTGCCAGCGCCCGGGACTCCCCCCTCTATGAGCAGTTCTTC. Residues: CASARDSPLYEQFF. The chain recombines TRBV6-5 with TRBJ2-1; a possible D gene is TRBD2 (6 bases). Germline V gives CDR1 MNHEY, CDR2 SVGAGI. Trimming stripped 8 bases from V and 8 bases from J, with 19 bases between. The CDR3 runs 14 residues.

This chain uses TRBV6-5 with TRBJ2-7; weak D call: TRBD1 (6 bases). Germline loops: CDR1 MNHEY, CDR2 SVGAGI. Trimming took off 7 bases at V and 4 bases at J, with 17 bases between the two ends. The CDR3 runs to 14 residues. The CDR3 spells CASTPDSSLYEQYF. DNA for the CDR3: TGTGCCAGCACGCCGGACAGTTCTTTGTACGAGCAGTACTTC.

This chain connects TRBV10-1 to TRBJ2-3, with D unresolved. There are 15 residues in the CDR3. Trimming took off 2 bases at V and 4 bases at J, with 13 bases between the two ends. Germline CDR1 WNHNN, CDR2 SYGVQD (reference sequence). DNA of the CDR3: TGCGCCAGCAGTGAGGGAACAGCCAACTCAGATACGCAGTATTTT. Residues: CASSEGTANSDTQYF.

The chain has TRBV18 and TRBJ1-1; D uncertain. CDR3 length: 13 residues. From germline, CDR1 is KGHSH and CDR2 LQKENI. V was pared by 6 bases and J by 1 base, with 9 bases between. In DNA form, the CDR3 reads TGTGCCAGCTCCCCGTACTCGAACACTGAAGCTTTCTTT. This codes for CASSPYSNTEAFF.

V usage is TRBV7-2 and J usage is TRBJ2-7, with TRBD1 as a possible D gene (7 bases). Trimming removed 0 bases from V and 5 bases from J, with 17 bases in between. CDR1 and CDR2 (germline): SGHTA, FQGNSA. The CDR3 totals 16 residues. The CDR3 bases are TGTGCCAGCAGCTTAGCGATCCCAGGGGGAGGTGACGAGCAGTACTTC. This encodes CASSLAIPGGGDEQYF.

The chain combines TRBV25-1 with TRBJ1-6; TRBD1 matches at 7 bases. Trimming at V came to 4 bases and at J to 5 bases, leaving 2 bases not matched to a gene. This CDR3 comprises 14 residues. Germline V gene sequence: CDR1 MGHDK, CDR2 SYGVNS. In nucleotides, the CDR3 is TGTGCCAGCAGTGGACAGGGTAATAATTCACCCCTCCACTTT. Its translation is CASSGQGNNSPLHF. Using reference TRBV25-1 and TRBJ1-6 for the parts outside the CDR3, the full variable domain is EADIYQTPRYLVIGTGKKITLECSQTMGHDKMYWYQQDPGMELHLIHYSYGVNSTEKGDLSSESTVSRIRTEHFPLTLESARPSHTSQYLCASSGQGNNSPLHFGNGTRLTVT.

This clone appeared a few times. The chain recombines TRBV7-9 with TRBJ2-5; 7 bases map to TRBD2. After removal of 1 base from V and 10 bases from J, the junction contained 18 bases not matched to a gene. CDR3 length equals 17 residues. The germline CDR1 and CDR2 sequences are SEHNR and FQNEAQ (reference sequence). CDR3 residues: CASSLVPAGRLRKGQYF. The CDR3 DNA follows: TGTGCCAGCAGCTTAGTCCCAGCGGGACGACTCCGCAAGGGCCAGTACTTC.

The count of this clone is one. V gene TRBV15 combines with J gene TRBJ2-5; D is perhaps TRBD2 (6 bases). Germline CDR1 and CDR2: LNHNV and YYDKDF (reference sequence). V was shortened by 1 base and J by 2 bases, with 11 bases between the two germline ends. CDR3 length: 15 amino acids. CDR3 DNA sequence: TGTGCCACCAGCAGAGGGATAGGGACTCAAGAGACCCAGTACTTC. Translating it yields CATSRGIGTQETQYF.

This CDR3 reads CASSLGWDSGELFF. CDR3 DNA sequence: TGTGCCAGCAGCTTAGGTTGGGACTCCGGGGAGCTGTTTTTT. The chain links TRBV7-9 to TRBJ2-2, with D tentatively TRBD2 (6 bases). V gave up 1 base and J gave up 6 bases, with 9 bases separating them. This CDR3 has 14 amino acids. Germline CDR1 SEHNR, CDR2 FQNEAQ (reference sequence). The variable domain in full, completed from reference TRBV7-9 and TRBJ2-2, reads DTGVSQNPRHKITKRGQNVTFRCDPISEHNRLYWYRQTLGQGPEFLTYFQNEAQLEKSRLLSDRFSAERPKGSFSTLEIQRTEQGDSAMYLCASSLGWDSGELFFGEGSRLTVL.

V and J are TRBV29-1 and TRBJ2-2; tentative D call: TRBD1 (6 bases). CDR1 is SQVTM and CDR2 is ANQGSEA in the germline V gene. CDR3 size: 16 residues. The V end was cut by 2 bases, the J end by 5 bases, with 18 bases between. CDR3 bases: TGCAGCGTTGAAATTTTGACAGGAGGATTGACCGGGGAGCTGTTTTTT. Translation gives CSVEILTGGLTGELFF.

This rearrangement joins TRBV11-2 to TRBJ2-2; no definite D call. The CDR3 sequence is 14 residues long. CDR1 SGHAT and CDR2 FQNNGV come from the germline V gene. V was clipped by 4 bases and J by 6 bases, with 12 bases between them. For the CDR3, the DNA is TGTGCCAGCAGCTCCCCCGCTAGACCCGGGGAGCTGTTTTTT. Its protein product is CASSSPARPGELFF.

This clone was found a few times. The chain is built from TRBV5-1 and TRBJ2-1; 10 bases fit TRBD1. The CDR3 is 16 residues long. Germline CDR1 reads SGHRS; CDR2 reads YFSETQ. V shed 7 bases and J 7 bases; nucleotides not matched to a gene: 14. The CDR3 loop reads CASGLPGQGDRNEQFF. The CDR3 DNA sequence: TGCGCCAGCGGCCTACCAGGACAGGGGGATAGAAATGAGCAGTTCTTC.

The J gene is TRBJ1-6, the V gene TRBV28; D is ambiguous. Germline V CDR1 and CDR2: MDHEN, SYDVKM. The CDR3 spans 13 residues. V gave up 8 bases and J gave up 6 bases, with 11 bases separating them. The CDR3 DNA is TGTGCCAGCGGGTCGGGGTTTAATTCACCCCTCCACTTT. This sequence encodes CASGSGFNSPLHF.

The V call is TRBV28, the J call TRBJ1-1, with D possibly matching TRBD1 (6 bases). Germline values: CDR1 MDHEN, CDR2 SYDVKM. The CDR3 sequence is 14 residues long. Trimming stripped 7 bases from V and 5 bases from J, with 17 bases between. CDR3 sequence reads: CASIPGTTVTEAFF. The CDR3 DNA sequence: TGTGCCAGCATCCCCGGGACAACCGTGACTGAAGCTTTCTTT.

The V and J genes are TRBV13 and TRBJ1-2; 11 bases fit TRBD1. The length of the CDR3 is 14 residues. The germline V gene encodes CDR1 PRHDT and CDR2 FYEKMQ (reference sequence). With V trimmed by 5 bases and J by 8 bases, 7 bases remained unmatched. The CDR3 is CASSPEDRGQGYTF. DNA for the CDR3: TGTGCCAGCAGCCCCGAGGACAGGGGGCAAGGCTACACCTTC.

The chain uses TRBV12-5 and TRBJ1-6; 8 bases map to TRBD1. Germline V gene sequence: CDR1 LGHNT, CDR2 FRNRAP. The CDR3 length is 14 residues. The V segment lost 6 bases and the J segment 7 bases; nucleotides outside the gene matches: 5. This CDR3 reads CASGLDRGNSPLHF. The CDR3 coding sequence is TGTGCTAGTGGACTTGACAGGGGAAATTCACCCCTCCACTTT.

The chain carries TRBV7-2 and TRBJ1-2; D is uncertain. The V end lost 5 bases, the J end lost 2 bases, and 9 bases lay between the germline ends. Germline CDR1 is SGHTA and CDR2 is FQGNSA. This CDR3 spans 13 amino acids. This CDR3 is CASSNGMNYGYTF. CDR3 DNA sequence: TGTGCCAGCAGCAACGGGATGAACTATGGCTACACCTTC.

This clone has a count of ten or more. The gene calls are TRBV6-1 and TRBJ1-5; 8 bases map to TRBD1. Germline CDR1 reads MNHNS; CDR2 reads SASEGT. The CDR3 is 14 amino acids. V lost 3 bases and J lost 6; bases outside the gene matches: 4. CDR3 sequence reads: CASSDPGGPQPQHF. The CDR3 DNA follows: TGTGCCAGCAGTGACCCAGGGGGCCCTCAGCCCCAGCATTTT.

V gene TRBV12-3 or TRBV12-4 combines with J gene TRBJ1-1; D unclear. Deletions cut 3 bases from V and 8 bases from J, with 13 bases between. The CDR3 covers 13 residues. CDR3 sequence (DNA): TGTGCCAGCAGTTTTAGTTCGCGCAGGGAAGCTTTCTTT. Amino acids: CASSFSSRREAFF.

This chain links TRBV6-5 with TRBJ2-3; D possibly corresponds to TRBD2 (5 bases). The CDR3 runs 12 residues. Trimming left V 7 bases short and J 4 bases short, with 9 bases between. CDR1 is MNHEY and CDR2 is SVGAGI in the germline V gene. The CDR3 spells CASTSSSDTQYF. In DNA form, the CDR3 reads TGTGCCAGCACCTCTAGCTCAGATACGCAGTATTTT.